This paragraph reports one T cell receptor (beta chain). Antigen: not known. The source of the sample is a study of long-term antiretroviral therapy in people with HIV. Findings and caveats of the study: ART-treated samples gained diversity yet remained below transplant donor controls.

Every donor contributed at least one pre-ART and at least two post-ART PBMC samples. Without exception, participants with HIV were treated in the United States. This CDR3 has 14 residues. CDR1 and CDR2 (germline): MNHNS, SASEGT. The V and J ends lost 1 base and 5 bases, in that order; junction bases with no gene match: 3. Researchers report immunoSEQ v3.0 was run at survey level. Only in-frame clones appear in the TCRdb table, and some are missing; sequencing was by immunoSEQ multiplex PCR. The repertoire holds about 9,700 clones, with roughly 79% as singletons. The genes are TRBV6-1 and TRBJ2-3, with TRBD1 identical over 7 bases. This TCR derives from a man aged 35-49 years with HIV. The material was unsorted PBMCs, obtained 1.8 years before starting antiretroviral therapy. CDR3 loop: CASSEETGKDTQYF. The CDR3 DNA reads TGTGCCAGCAGTGAAGAGACAGGGAAAGATACGCAGTATTTT.